The 13 T cell receptor beta chains below all came from one sample that was sequenced in a study of T-cell memory formation after mild COVID-19 listed by TCRdb under 2021. The method behind the library was 5' RACE. Sequencing instrument: Illumina NovaSeq 6000. TCRdb reanalyzed the raw reads on its own, using fastp at Q25 for trimming and MiXCR for clone calling, and kept in-frame beta chains. Rows are combined by CDR3 protein, so each entry shows the most common genes and DNA. The sample table shows about 470,000 distinct CDR3 sequences, and around 27% are seen once. The leading ten clones occupy around 12% of the sample. Sequenced material: PBMCs or a T cell subset sorted from them (not recorded which). The receptors here all came from an adult woman who had mild COVID-19 (a few samples of this study predate the infection). The sample titles of this study are shuffled in the database, so cell type and time point are left out; the donor was told from shared clones.

Only a few counts were recorded for this clonotype. The chain links TRBV24-1 to TRBJ2-3; D assignment may be TRBD1 or TRBD2 (5 bases each). Germline V gene data show CDR1 as KGHDR and CDR2 as SFDVKD. V lost 12 bases to trimming and J lost 3 bases, with 15 bases between them. The length of the CDR3 is 13 residues. This chain's CDR3 is CAVEGKWTDTQYF. The CDR3 DNA reads TGTGCCGTCGAGGGGAAATGGACAGATACGCAGTATTTT.

Only a few counts were recorded for this clonotype. This sequence joins TRBV7-3 and TRBJ2-2; TRBD1 matches 11 bases. CDR3 size: 15 residues. Germline V gene lookup returns CDR1 SGHTA and CDR2 FQGTGA. V was clipped by 5 bases and J by 7 bases; unmatched bases: 6. The CDR3 sequence is CASSPGQGAHGELFF. The CDR3 DNA follows: TGTGCCAGCAGCCCTGGACAGGGGGCCCACGGGGAGCTGTTTTTT.

This clonotype was seen ten or more times. This chain joins TRBV7-3 and TRBJ2-1; no clear D gene. The CDR3 loop spans 15 amino acids. The germline CDR1 and CDR2 sequences are SGHTA and FQGTGA. Trimming removed 2 bases at V and 6 bases at J, with 14 bases between. In nucleotides, the CDR3 is TGTGCCAGCAGCTTATATATTGGCGTGGCCAATGAGCAGTTCTTC. Residues: CASSLYIGVANEQFF.

V usage is TRBV7-6 and J usage is TRBJ2-3; D could derive from TRBD1 or TRBD2 (6 bases each). Looked up from germline, CDR1 is SGHVS and CDR2 is FNYEAQ. V gave up 4 bases and J gave up 4 bases, with 18 bases separating them. The CDR3 is 16 amino acids. The CDR3 DNA sequence: TGTGCCAGCAGCTCAGGGCCTCCCGGGGGCCCAGATACGCAGTATTTT. Encoded protein: CASSSGPPGGPDTQYF.

This chain links TRBV9 with TRBJ2-1; TRBD2 matches 7 bases. CDR1 is SGDLS and CDR2 is YYNGEE in the germline V gene. Trimming took 4 bases from V and 9 from J; bases not matched to a gene: 16. CDR3 length: 16 amino acids. The CDR3 DNA sequence: TGTGCCAGCAGCTCCCTCGGTCGGACTAGTTTCAGTGAGCAGTTCTTC. Translation gives CASSSLGRTSFSEQFF.

This clonotype showed up just a few times. The chain uses TRBV7-6 and TRBJ2-1; no clear D. V lost 4 bases and J 10 bases, leaving 11 bases between the germline ends. Germline CDR1 SGHVS, CDR2 FNYEAQ. This CDR3 is built from 12 residues. The CDR3 coding sequence is TGTGCCAGCAGCTGGCTCGCTAGGGAGCAGTTCTTC. Translation: CASSWLAREQFF.

The chain employs TRBV6-2 or TRBV6-3 and TRBJ2-2; the match to TRBD2 covers 11 bases. The ends lost 5 bases at V and 6 bases at J; junction bases unmatched: 5. Germline loops: CDR1 MNHEY, CDR2 SVGEGT. The CDR3 is 15 residues long. CDR3 in DNA: TGTGCCAGCAGTCCTCAACTAGCGGGAGCCGGGGAGCTGTTTTTT. Amino acids: CASSPQLAGAGELFF.

As DNA, the CDR3 is TGTGCCAGCAGCTCTGCCGCTCCCCTCGAGCAGTACTTC. Encoded protein: CASSSAAPLEQYF. This chain links TRBV7-9 with TRBJ2-7; D is unclear. This CDR3 spans 13 amino acids. Per germline, CDR1 SEHNR and CDR2 FQNEAQ (reference sequence). V was trimmed by 4 bases and J by 6 bases, leaving 13 bases between them.

This clonotype was recorded many times. CDR3 coding DNA: TGTGCCAGCAGCCGGCGGGAGGGAATCGGGGAGACCCAGTACTTC. It yields the protein CASSRREGIGETQYF. The J gene is TRBJ2-5, the V gene TRBV12-3 or TRBV12-4, with 9 nucleotides matching TRBD2. This CDR3 region has 15 residues. The J segment lost 5 bases and the V segment lost 6 bases, leaving 10 bases of the junction unmatched.

This clonotype was detected ten times or more. The chain links TRBV7-2 to TRBJ1-1; D gene uncertain. CDR3 length equals 13 residues. The germline CDR1 and CDR2 sequences are SGHTA and FQGNSA. The V gene lost 5 bases and the J gene lost 1 base, with 8 bases spanning the gap. The CDR3 region has the DNA TGTGCCAGCAGCGTTGGAGAGAACACTGAAGCTTTCTTT. Encoded protein: CASSVGENTEAFF.

The chain employs TRBV7-9 and TRBJ1-1; possibly TRBD1 for D (5 bases). Germline values: CDR1 SEHNR, CDR2 FQNEAQ (reference sequence). Trimming cost V 1 base and J 0 bases, with 18 bases left between them. The CDR3 totals 18 residues. Here the CDR3 reads CASSLVEVWGRVNTEAFF. The CDR3 DNA reads as TGTGCCAGCAGCTTAGTTGAGGTTTGGGGCAGAGTGAACACTGAAGCTTTCTTT.

This clonotype was seen a handful of times. This chain uses TRBV18 with TRBJ1-5; tentatively, D is TRBD1 (5 bases). The length of the CDR3 is 14 residues. Trimming took off 8 bases at V and 3 bases at J, with 14 bases between the two ends. Germline V CDR1 and CDR2: KGHSH, LQKENI. Here the CDR3 reads CASGADRINQPQHF. CDR3 nucleotide sequence: TGTGCCAGCGGGGCCGACCGGATCAATCAGCCCCAGCATTTT. The full variable domain, in which reference TRBV18 and TRBJ1-5 provide the parts outside the CDR3, is NAGVMQNPRHLVRRRGQEARLRCSPMKGHSHVYWYRQLPEEGLKFMVYLQKENIIDESGMPKERFSAEFPKEGPSILRIQQVVRGDSAAYFCASGADRINQPQHFGDGTRLSIL.

J is TRBJ1-1 and V is TRBV20-1, with TRBD1 matching over 10 bases. Germline loops: CDR1 DFQATT, CDR2 SNEGSKA (reference sequence). This CDR3 contains 15 residues. V shed 5 bases, J shed 1 base, and the junction held 7 bases outside the gene matches. CDR3 in amino acids: CSAWDRGRTNTEAFF. The CDR3 coding sequence is TGCAGTGCTTGGGACAGGGGTCGTACGAACACTGAAGCTTTCTTT.